This is a list of T cell receptor beta chains from one sample in a study of T-cell reconstitution after alpha-beta-depleted transplantation in children. TCRdb independently ran MiXCR on the PCR reads; one entry per CDR3 protein. The sample has 350,000 to 450,000 distinct CDR3 sequences; 20% are singletons. Specimen: PBMCs from the stem cell graft donor, collected from the stem cell graft. The receptors were sampled from a human donor who donated a stem cell graft to a child with acute myeloid leukemia. CDR3s include the opening cysteine and the closing phenylalanine or tryptophan. The D gene is left open where the match is weak. Where a row states a size, it is once, few, many or the class of an expanded clone; other rows omit it.

clone_size,v_call,j_call,d_call,cdr3_nt,cdr3_aa
many,TRBV20-1,TRBJ2-7,TRBD1,TGCAGTGCTAGACGGGACAGTTCCTACGAGCAGTACTTC,CSARRDSSYEQYF
.,TRBV20-1,TRBJ1-4,TRBD1,TGCAGTGCTAGCTTGACAGGGGGCAATGAAAAACTGTTTTTT,CSASLTGGNEKLFF
few,TRBV12-3/TRBV12-4,TRBJ2-5,TRBD1,TGTGCCAGCAGTCAACAGGGGTGGCAGACCCAGTACTTC,CASSQQGWQTQYF
few,TRBV20-1,TRBJ2-3,TRBD2,TGCAGTGCTAGAGATCAGAGAGCGGGAGTAGTTACAGATACGCAGTATTTT,CSARDQRAGVVTDTQYF
few,TRBV20-1,TRBJ2-3,TRBD2,TGCAGTGCTAGGGACACCTTAGCGGGATCGAGTACAGATACGCAGTATTTT,CSARDTLAGSSTDTQYF
many,TRBV25-1,TRBJ2-7,TRBD1,TGTGCCAGCAGTAAGCAACAGGGGAACTACGAGCAGTACTTC,CASSKQQGNYEQYF
.,TRBV4-3,TRBJ2-2,TRBD2,TGCGCCAGCAGCCAAGCACCCGGGGTGACTAGCGGGAGGGCCGGAGGGGAGCTGTTTTTT,CASSQAPGVTSGRAGGELFF
.,TRBV20-1,TRBJ1-5,.,TGCAGTGCTTTAAACCGGGACACTAATCAGCCCCAGCATTTT,CSALNRDTNQPQHF
few,TRBV9,TRBJ1-1,.,TGTGCCAGCAGCGTAGCTCCGGGGAACACTGAAGCTTTCTTT,CASSVAPGNTEAFF
.,TRBV9,TRBJ2-5,TRBD2,TGTGCCAGCAGTTCCCGCGGGAGGCTAGAGACCCAGTACTTC,CASSSRGRLETQYF
.,TRBV6-5,TRBJ2-5,TRBD1,TGTGCCAGCAGTTTCGCCGGGACAGGGCGCCAAGAGACCCAGTACTTC,CASSFAGTGRQETQYF
.,TRBV5-6,TRBJ2-4,.,TGTGCCAGCAGCGACACTTCCAAAAACATTCAGTACTTC,CASSDTSKNIQYF
.,TRBV12-3/TRBV12-4,TRBJ2-2,TRBD2,TGTGCCAGCAGTCCGACCCGAACTAGCGGGATGAACGGGGAGCTGTTTTTT,CASSPTRTSGMNGELFF
many,TRBV6-2/TRBV6-3,TRBJ2-1,.,TGTGCCAGCAGTCCCGGGCAACTCAAAAGGTTCTTC,CASSPGQLKRFF
.,TRBV28,TRBJ1-5,.,TGTGCCAGCAGCCCACAGCAGGGTGATCAGCCCCAGCATTTT,CASSPQQGDQPQHF
.,TRBV27,TRBJ2-1,TRBD2,TGTGCCAGCAGTCCAGTAGCGGGCCTATACAATGAGCAGTTCTTC,CASSPVAGLYNEQFF
.,TRBV27,TRBJ1-5,.,TGTGCCAGCAGTTTTTCCCCCGAGGGCAATCAGCCCCAGCATTTT,CASSFSPEGNQPQHF
.,TRBV12-3/TRBV12-4,TRBJ2-4,.,TGTGCCAGCAGTCCGGATCTCGGAGCCAAAAACATTCAGTACTTC,CASSPDLGAKNIQYF
many,TRBV20-1,TRBJ2-7,TRBD2,TGCAGTGCTCTGGGCGGGAGGGCCGCCTACGAGCAGTACTTC,CSALGGRAAYEQYF
.,TRBV10-3,TRBJ2-3,.,TGTGCCTCCCGAGGGGTGTTGGGCACAGATACGCAGTATTTT,CASRGVLGTDTQYF
.,TRBV12-3/TRBV12-4,TRBJ2-3,TRBD2,TGTGCCAGCAGTACCGGGACTAGCGGGAGTATGAGTACAGATACGCAGTATTTT,CASSTGTSGSMSTDTQYF
.,TRBV24-1,TRBJ2-6,.,TGTGCCACCAGTGAGCGAGGGAACTCTGGGGCCAACGTCCTGACTTTC,CATSERGNSGANVLTF
few,TRBV20-1,TRBJ1-2,.,TGCAGTGCTAGAGATCTAGGGGCGGAAACCTTC,CSARDLGAETF
many,TRBV20-1,TRBJ1-4,.,TGCAGTGCTAGAGATTCCGGGGCGCCTAGGGAAAAACTGTTTTTT,CSARDSGAPREKLFF
.,TRBV7-2,TRBJ2-3,.,TGTGCCAGCAGCCTCCCGACAGCACACAAGGATACGCAGTATTTT,CASSLPTAHKDTQYF
many,TRBV12-3/TRBV12-4,TRBJ2-7,.,TGTGCCAGCAGTTTCGGACACTCCTACGAGCAGTACTTC,CASSFGHSYEQYF
many,TRBV4-3,TRBJ1-3,TRBD1,TGCGCCAGCAGCCAAGCCTGGGACAGCTCTTTAAACACCATATATTTT,CASSQAWDSSLNTIYF
.,TRBV28,TRBJ2-7,.,TGTGCCAGCATTACACGACTAGAAGTCTACGAGCAGTACTTC,CASITRLEVYEQYF
.,TRBV4-1,TRBJ2-5,.,TGCGCCAGCAGCCAAGAGGGAATGAGGAGAGAGACCCAGTACTTC,CASSQEGMRRETQYF
.,TRBV20-1,TRBJ2-5,.,TGCAGTGCTAGAGATAGCGGTAGCGGAGAGACCCAGTACTTC,CSARDSGSGETQYF
.,TRBV3-1,TRBJ1-1,.,TGTGCCAGCAGGGGGGTGAACACTGAAGCTTTCTTT,CASRGVNTEAFF
.,TRBV20-1,TRBJ2-1,TRBD1,TGCAGTGCCCCAGGGGGATATGAGCAGTTCTTC,CSAPGGYEQFF
.,TRBV9,TRBJ1-1,.,TGTGCCAGCAGCGAGGGGGTGAACACTGAAGCTTTCTTT,CASSEGVNTEAFF